Given below is one TCR beta chain in context. The antigen remains unidentified. Sorted-subset replicate PCRs used roughly 180 ng DNA, approximately 33,000 T cell genomes. TCRdb's table, derived via immunoSEQ multiplex PCR, lists solely in-frame clones and lacks some. Among millions of clones listed, more than 80% were seen once. The J segment lost 11 bases and the V segment lost 4 bases, leaving 5 bases of the junction unmatched. Germline V gives CDR1 MDHEN, CDR2 SYDVKM. The CDR3 extends over 12 amino acids. This entry comes from a study of shared clonotypes between healthy human individuals. Study summary: Researchers drew samples from two women and a few men aged 18 to 49. Each donor contributed plates that comprised three CD4 naive, three CD4 memory, two CD8 naive and one CD8 memory.

Study-level findings and limits: Sampling included only blood; tissue repertoires likely differ.

Material for sequencing was naive CD4+ T cells from PBMCs. Regarding subset: CD45RA+ positively selected. V and J are TRBV28 and TRBJ1-1; 9 bases map to TRBD1. The source is a man aged 18 to 35 in good health. Some clones in this sample may be carry-over from other donors' samples. The CDR3 protein is CASSYRGHGAFF. DNA for the CDR3: TGTGCCAGCAGTTACAGGGGGCACGGGGCTTTCTTT.